Following are 32 T cell receptor beta chains from one sample sequenced in a study of shared clonotypes between healthy human individuals. Generated by immunoSEQ multiplex PCR, the TCRdb table keeps only in-frame clones and is missing some. The sample includes approximately 620,000 clones, roughly 97% of them seen just once. Sequencing was carried out using naive CD4+ T cells sorted from blood. The subset here: CD45RA+ positively selected. Source of these receptors: a woman younger than 45 in good health.

V usage is TRBV6-5 and J usage is TRBJ1-1; D is unresolved. CDR1 MNHEY and CDR2 SVGAGI come from the germline V gene. The CDR3 spans 14 residues. Trimming cost V 6 bases and J 0 bases, with 11 bases left between them. The CDR3 spells CASSQTRVNTEAFF. The CDR3 coding sequence is TGTGCCAGCAGCCAGACACGAGTGAACACTGAAGCTTTCTTT.

The CDR3 is CASSSGQGRPNQPQHF. The CDR3 DNA reads as TGTGCCAGCAGTAGTGGACAGGGGCGGCCCAATCAGCCCCAGCATTTT. The chain carries TRBV27 and TRBJ1-5, with 9 nucleotides matching TRBD1. Trimming took 5 bases from V and 3 from J; bases not matched to a gene: 8. Per germline, CDR1 MNHEY and CDR2 SMNVEV (reference sequence). The CDR3 extends over 16 amino acids.

This chain joins TRBV15 and TRBJ2-1; 13 bases are shared with TRBD2. V dropped 6 bases and J dropped 4; count of bases not matched to a gene: 6. Germline values: CDR1 LNHNV, CDR2 YYDKDF (reference sequence). The CDR3 covers 16 residues. This CDR3 is CATRLGTSGIYNEQFF. The CDR3 DNA follows: TGTGCCACCAGGCTGGGGACTAGCGGGATTTACAATGAGCAGTTCTTC. Full variable domain (outside the CDR3, taken from reference TRBV15 and TRBJ2-1): DAMVIQNPRYQVTQFGKPVTLSCSQTLNHNVMYWYQQKSSQAPKLLFHYYDKDFNNEADTPDNFQSRRPNTSFCFLDIRSPGLGDTAMYLCATRLGTSGIYNEQFFGPGTRLTVL.

Concerning this clone: Distinct nucleotide sequences in the sample also encode this CDR3. The chain links TRBV6-4 to TRBJ1-1; TRBD1 might be the D (5 bases). V gave up 6 bases and J gave up 0 bases, with 8 bases separating them. The CDR3 runs 13 residues. Germline CDR1 MRHNA, CDR2 SNTAGT. As DNA, the CDR3 is TGTGCCAGCAGAGGGACGGTGAACACTGAAGCTTTCTTT. Protein: CASRGTVNTEAFF.

This chain joins TRBV28 and TRBJ1-5; no firm D call. Germline V gene sequence: CDR1 MDHEN, CDR2 SYDVKM. This CDR3 is built from 15 residues. V lost 3 bases, J lost 11 bases, and 20 bases lay in between. CDR3 amino acids: CASSFSSGPRMTQHF. CDR3 nucleotides: TGTGCCAGCAGTTTTTCATCGGGCCCACGGATGACCCAGCATTTT.

This clone was picked up one time. This chain joins TRBV25-1 and TRBJ2-6, with D unclear. This CDR3 comprises 15 residues. CDR1 and CDR2 from the germline V gene are MGHDK and SYGVNS. V was cut by 3 bases and J by 1 base, with 7 bases left in between. Here the CDR3 DNA reads TGTGCCAGCAGTGAGGGTTCTTCTGGGGCCAACGTCCTGACTTTC. This translates into CASSEGSSGANVLTF.

The rearrangement links TRBV7-9 to TRBJ2-5; maybe TRBD2 (5 bases). CDR3 length: 16 residues. V lost 0 bases, J lost 0 bases, and 11 bases lay in between. The germline gives CDR1 SEHNR, CDR2 FQNEAQ (reference sequence). Here the CDR3 DNA reads TGTGCCAGCAGCTTAGCGGTCGGGGAGAACCAAGAGACCCAGTACTTC. Encoded protein: CASSLAVGENQETQYF.

This chain links TRBV10-3 with TRBJ2-7, with 9 bases fitting TRBD1. J lost 3 bases, V lost 6 bases, and 9 bases had no gene match. Germline V gene lookup returns CDR1 ENHRY and CDR2 SYGVKD. The CDR3 has 15 residues. The CDR3 sequence is CAIRQSGTGFYEQYF. For the CDR3, the DNA is TGTGCCATCAGGCAATCCGGGACAGGGTTCTACGAGCAGTACTTC.

This sequence joins TRBV11-2 and TRBJ2-2; 8 positions match TRBD2. Trimming took 3 bases from V and 6 from J; bases not matched to a gene: 9. The germline V gene encodes CDR1 SGHAT and CDR2 FQNNGV. This CDR3 has 16 residues. CDR3 DNA sequence: TGTGCCAGCAGCTTCGGGGGAGCGGGAGAGGCCGGGGAGCTGTTTTTT. It codes for CASSFGGAGEAGELFF.

The rearrangement links TRBV6-5 to TRBJ2-3, with 8 bases aligning to TRBD2. The CDR3 sequence is 14 residues long. Unmatched junction bases numbered 5, after V lost 5 bases and J lost 4 bases. In germline, CDR1 is MNHEY, CDR2 SVGAGI. In nucleotides, the CDR3 is TGTGCCAGCAGTCACCGGACTAGCCCAGATACGCAGTATTTT. Residues: CASSHRTSPDTQYF.

The chain has TRBV7-9 and TRBJ1-4, with D hard to call. V was trimmed by 10 bases and J by 5 bases, leaving 17 bases between them. Germline CDR1 reads SEHNR; CDR2 reads FQNEAQ (reference sequence). The CDR3 is made up of 14 amino acids. The CDR3 DNA reads as TGTGCCATCCAGCAAACAGAAACCAATGAAAAACTGTTTTTT. Its protein product is CAIQQTETNEKLFF.

The chain links TRBV7-9 to TRBJ1-1, with 11 bases identical to TRBD1. Trimming removed 2 bases from V and 8 bases from J; junction bases left unmatched: 10. The CDR3 covers 16 residues. Germline V gene sequence: CDR1 SEHNR, CDR2 FQNEAQ (reference sequence). The CDR3: CASSLFSGQGAREAFF. The CDR3 DNA follows: TGTGCCAGCAGCTTATTTTCAGGACAGGGGGCGCGGGAAGCTTTCTTT.

This chain connects TRBV4-1 to TRBJ2-1; 10 positions agree with TRBD1. In germline, CDR1 is MGHRA, CDR2 YSYEKL. The CDR3 sequence is 16 residues long. With V trimmed by 4 bases and J by 2 bases, 5 bases remained unmatched. The CDR3, as DNA: TGCGCCAGCAGCCCGGAAGGGACAGGGGCCTACAATGAGCAGTTCTTC. The encoded protein is CASSPEGTGAYNEQFF.

This clone has a single count. The chain employs TRBV7-9 and TRBJ2-3; no clear D. This CDR3 has 15 amino acids. V lost 2 bases, J lost 0 bases, and 9 bases lay in between. Germline CDR1 is SEHNR and CDR2 is FQNEAQ (reference sequence). The CDR3 DNA reads TGTGCCAGCAGCTTACGTGGAACTAGCACAGATACGCAGTATTTT. Protein product: CASSLRGTSTDTQYF.

The chain recombines TRBV27 with TRBJ2-2; the D gene could be TRBD1 or TRBD2 (6 bases each). Trimming removed 7 bases from V and 9 bases from J, with 27 bases in between. Germline loops: CDR1 MNHEY, CDR2 SMNVEV (reference sequence). The CDR3 spans 17 residues. In DNA form, the CDR3 reads TGTGCCAGCACCAAACTCGTCGGGGGACACTACCCAAGGGAGCTGTTTTTT. It yields the protein CASTKLVGGHYPRELFF.

The rearrangement links TRBV7-2 to TRBJ2-2, with 7 bases fitting TRBD2. In germline, CDR1 is SGHTA, CDR2 FQGNSA. The V gene end was trimmed by 0 bases and the J gene end by 3 bases; junction bases not matched to a gene: 7. The CDR3 spans 17 residues. For the CDR3, the DNA is TGTGCCAGCAGCTTAGCGTATAGGACTAGTGACACCGGGGAGCTGTTTTTT. Translated, it gives CASSLAYRTSDTGELFF.

V and J are TRBV28 and TRBJ1-1, with a tentative D call TRBD1 (6 bases). CDR3 length: 17 amino acids. The V and J ends lost 3 bases and 0 bases respectively, with 17 bases between them. The germline V gene has CDR1 MDHEN and CDR2 SYDVKM. CDR3 DNA: TGTGCCAGCAGTTTGCAATTTTCCGGGGACATGAACACTGAAGCTTTCTTT. Protein sequence: CASSLQFSGDMNTEAFF.

The chain combines TRBV28 with TRBJ2-2; D is uncertain. The CDR3 length is 10 residues. Germline-derived CDR1 and CDR2 are MDHEN and SYDVKM. Trimming cost V 8 bases and J 9 bases, with 7 bases left between them. DNA for the CDR3: TGTGCCAGCGGGCTAAGGGAGCTGTTTTTT. Protein sequence: CASGLRELFF.

This rearrangement joins TRBV5-1 to TRBJ2-1; 11 nucleotides match TRBD2. The germline V gene encodes CDR1 SGHRS and CDR2 YFSETQ. Germline trimming cut 2 bases from V and 7 bases from J; bases unmatched to any gene: 5. There are 15 residues in the CDR3. This CDR3 is CASSLLAGVGNEQFF. The CDR3 DNA is TGCGCCAGCAGCTTACTAGCGGGAGTTGGAAATGAGCAGTTCTTC.

The chain couples TRBV5-6 to TRBJ2-6, with no clear D. CDR1 SGHDT and CDR2 YYEEEE come from the germline V gene. There are 15 residues in the CDR3. The germline V and J ends were trimmed by 1 base and 0 bases, with 5 bases remaining between them. Written as DNA, the CDR3 is TGTGCCAGCAGCTTGTTCCACTCTGGGGCCAACGTCCTGACTTTC. Translating gives CASSLFHSGANVLTF.

On this clone: Different DNA sequences within this sample yield the same CDR3. J is TRBJ1-1 and V is TRBV5-1; a weak D match, TRBD1 (6 bases). The CDR3 covers 14 residues. CDR1 SGHRS and CDR2 YFSETQ come from the germline V gene. V lost 0 bases, J lost 4 bases, and 10 bases lay in between. CDR3: CASSLEGEGTEAFF. DNA for the CDR3: TGCGCCAGCAGCTTGGAGGGGGAAGGCACTGAAGCTTTCTTT.

The chain links TRBV5-5 to TRBJ1-1, with D unclear. The V gene lost 4 bases and the J gene lost 1 base, with 8 bases spanning the gap. The CDR3 runs 13 residues. The germline CDR1 and CDR2 sequences are SGHKS and YYEKEE (reference sequence). CDR3 DNA: TGTGCCAGCAGCGGTACACGGAACACTGAAGCTTTCTTT. This sequence encodes CASSGTRNTEAFF.

The J gene is TRBJ2-1, the V gene TRBV11-2, with 8 bases identical to TRBD1. CDR1 is SGHAT and CDR2 is FQNNGV in the germline V gene. This CDR3 comprises 17 residues. Losses at the gene ends were 8 bases for V and 3 bases for J; bases not matched to a gene: 15. CDR3 in amino acids: CASLGQGAGLIYNEQFF. As DNA, the CDR3 is TGTGCCAGCCTAGGACAGGGAGCAGGACTGATCTACAATGAGCAGTTCTTC.

The chain recombines TRBV30 with TRBJ1-4; 7 bases fit TRBD1. The germline V gene encodes CDR1 GTSNPN and CDR2 SVGIG (reference sequence). V was clipped by 4 bases and J by 9 bases; unmatched bases: 5. This CDR3 comprises 12 residues. The CDR3 nucleotides read TGTGCCTGGACAGGGGGGACACAAAAACTGTTTTTT. This sequence encodes CAWTGGTQKLFF.

A note on this clone: Other DNA sequences from this sample encode an identical CDR3 as well. The chain employs TRBV9 and TRBJ2-3; D not resolved. This CDR3 is built from 14 residues. The ends were cut back, 0 bases at V and 0 bases at J, with 5 bases in the middle. Per germline, CDR1 SGDLS and CDR2 YYNGEE. CDR3 bases: TGTGCCAGCAGCGTAGTCGGCAGCACAGATACGCAGTATTTT. It is translated as CASSVVGSTDTQYF.

This rearrangement joins TRBV5-1 to TRBJ2-2, with TRBD2 matching 7 bases. This CDR3 spans 16 amino acids. V trimming: 3 bases; J trimming: 0 bases; junction bases outside the gene matches: 5. Looked up from germline, CDR1 is SGHRS and CDR2 is YFSETQ. In DNA form, the CDR3 reads TGCGCCAGCAGCTCCCGTGGGAGGGCGAACACCGGGGAGCTGTTTTTT. As protein: CASSSRGRANTGELFF.

This clone was seen once. The chain recombines TRBV21-1 with TRBJ1-1. TRBV21-1 is a listed pseudogene. The length of the CDR3 is 14 residues. The CDR3 protein is CARFTPGANTEAFF. CDR3 sequence (DNA): TGTGCCAGATTCACCCCGGGGGCCAACACTGAAGCTTTCTTT.

Only one count was recorded for this clone. The chain is built from TRBV28 and TRBJ2-3, with 14 positions matching TRBD2. Looked up from germline, CDR1 is MDHEN and CDR2 is SYDVKM. The V segment lost 5 bases and the J segment 0 bases; nucleotides outside the gene matches: 7. This CDR3 spans 18 amino acids. This chain's CDR3 is CASSMGLAGEGSTDTQYF. The CDR3 nucleotides are TGTGCCAGCAGTATGGGACTAGCGGGAGAGGGTAGCACAGATACGCAGTATTTT.

The rearrangement joins TRBV2 to TRBJ1-3, with 7 bases aligning to TRBD1. V was pared by 5 bases and J by 0 bases, with 7 bases of the junction left unmatched. Germline V gene data show CDR1 as SNHLY and CDR2 as FYNNEI. The CDR3 has 16 amino acids. This CDR3 reads CASSYSRDSSGNTIYF. CDR3 bases: TGTGCCAGCAGTTATAGCCGGGACAGCTCTGGAAACACCATATATTTT.

This chain links TRBV7-3 with TRBJ2-1; TRBD2 matches at 11 bases. This CDR3 contains 16 residues. Looked up from germline, CDR1 is SGHTA and CDR2 is FQGTGA. V lost 2 bases to trimming and J lost 4 bases; unmatched junction nucleotides: 4. This CDR3 is CASSLRLAGKYNEQFF. Written as DNA, the CDR3 is TGTGCCAGCAGCTTACGACTAGCGGGAAAGTACAATGAGCAGTTCTTC. The full variable domain, rest sourced from reference TRBV7-3 and TRBJ2-1, is GAGVSQTPSNKVTEKGKYVELRCDPISGHTALYWYRQSLGQGPEFLIYFQGTGAADDSGLPNDRFFAVRPEGSVSTLKIQRTERGDSAVYLCASSLRLAGKYNEQFFGPGTRLTVL.

The chain has TRBV7-7 and TRBJ1-2; TRBD1 matches at 7 bases. V dropped 5 bases and J dropped 5; count of bases not matched to a gene: 20. The CDR3 is 18 residues long. CDR1 is SSHAT, CDR2 FNYEAQ, per germline (reference sequence). Here the CDR3 reads CASSTMDRNILGLYGYTF. The CDR3 coding sequence is TGTGCCAGCAGCACCATGGACAGGAATATCCTTGGACTTTATGGCTACACCTTC. The complete variable domain, with remaining parts taken from reference TRBV7-7 and TRBJ1-2, reads GAGVSQSPRYKVTKRGQDVTLRCDPISSHATLYWYQQALGQGPEFLTYFNYEAQPDKSGLPSDRFSAERPEGSISTLTIQRTEQRDSAMYRCASSTMDRNILGLYGYTFGSGTRLTVV.

As for this clone: Additional DNA sequences in this sample encode the identical CDR3. J is TRBJ1-5 and V is TRBV28; no reliable D call. V was trimmed by 8 bases and J by 4 bases, leaving 3 bases between them. The germline CDR1 and CDR2 sequences are MDHEN and SYDVKM. CDR3 size: 10 residues. CDR3 nucleotide sequence: TGTGCCAGCGGGAATCAGCCCCAGCATTTT. Its translation: CASGNQPQHF.